Below are 15 T cell receptor beta chains sequenced from a single sample in a study of blood T cell repertoires in COVID-19. Produced via immunoSEQ multiplex PCR; TCRdb's table is partial and in-frame only. The data show approximately 100,000 clones, over 80% seen once. The source material was peripheral blood. These receptors were taken from a man in his forties or fifties with acute or convalescent COVID-19.

The chain is built from TRBV3-1 (or the pseudogene TRBV3-2) and TRBJ1-4; TRBD1 matches at 9 bases. Trimming at V came to 6 bases and at J to 5 bases, leaving 4 bases not matched to a gene. CDR3 length: 14 residues. The germline gives CDR1 LGHDT, CDR2 YNNKEL (reference sequence). In DNA form, the CDR3 reads TGTGCCAGCAGGGAGACAGGGGGGAATGAAAAACTGTTTTTT. This gives the protein CASRETGGNEKLFF.

The rearrangement joins TRBV11-2 to TRBJ1-4, with a tentative D call TRBD1 (5 bases). This CDR3 is 15 amino acids long. Trimming stripped 4 bases from V and 1 base from J, with 10 bases between. Looked up from germline, CDR1 is SGHAT and CDR2 is FQNNGV. The CDR3 loop is CASSSDSLTNEKLFF. In DNA form, the CDR3 reads TGTGCCAGCAGCTCAGACAGTTTAACTAATGAAAAACTGTTTTTT. Variable domain in full (rest from reference TRBV11-2 and TRBJ1-4): EAGVAQSPRYKIIEKRQSVAFWCNPISGHATLYWYQQILGQGPKLLIQFQNNGVVDDSQLPKDRFSAERLKGVDSTLKIQPAKLEDSAVYLCASSSDSLTNEKLFFGSGTQLSVL.

This chain connects TRBV7-8 to TRBJ2-3, with D tentatively TRBD1 (5 bases). With 5 bases removed from V and 0 bases from J, the gap between germline ends came to 18 bases. The germline gives CDR1 SGHVS, CDR2 FQNEAQ. The CDR3 covers 17 residues. CDR3 sequence reads: CASSPRLQGPSTDTQYF. Written as DNA, the CDR3 is TGTGCCAGCAGCCCACGGTTGCAGGGCCCTAGCACAGATACGCAGTATTTT.

The V and J genes are TRBV30 and TRBJ2-1, with TRBD1 matching 10 bases. CDR1 GTSNPN and CDR2 SVGIG come from the germline V gene (reference sequence). This CDR3 is 15 amino acids long. The V and J ends lost 1 base and 5 bases, in that order; junction bases with no gene match: 5. The CDR3 DNA sequence: TGTGCCTGGAGTGCGACAGGGGGCCGGAACAATGAGCAGTTCTTC. This encodes CAWSATGGRNNEQFF. The whole variable domain, remainder taken from reference TRBV30 and TRBJ2-1, is SQTIHQWPATLVQPVGSPLSLECTVEGTSNPNLYWYRQAAGRGLQLLFYSVGIGQISSEVPQNLSASRPQDRQFILSSKKLLLSDSGFYLCAWSATGGRNNEQFFGPGTRLTVL.

CDR3: CASRSQPSASSGNTIYF. CDR3 in DNA: TGCGCCAGCAGGTCCCAACCTTCAGCGAGCTCTGGAAACACCATATATTTT. The chain employs TRBV5-1 and TRBJ1-3; D is ambiguous. This CDR3 is built from 17 residues. The germline V gene encodes CDR1 SGHRS and CDR2 YFSETQ. V lost 5 bases and J lost 0, with 18 bases in between.

The V and J genes are TRBV2 and TRBJ1-6; tentatively, D is TRBD1 (5 bases). With 6 bases removed from V and 3 bases from J, the gap between germline ends came to 9 bases. Germline V gene sequence: CDR1 SNHLY, CDR2 FYNNEI. The length of the CDR3 is 14 residues. Here the CDR3 reads CASSDSGYNSPLHF. The CDR3 nucleotides read TGTGCCAGCAGCGACAGTGGCTATAATTCACCCCTCCACTTT.

J is TRBJ2-2 and V is TRBV19, with D perhaps matching TRBD1 (7 bases). There are 15 residues in the CDR3. V was shortened by 7 bases and J by 4 bases, with 16 bases between the two germline ends. Germline-derived CDR1 and CDR2 are LNHDA and SQIVND (reference sequence). The CDR3: CASTPAGGSTGELFF. DNA of the CDR3: TGTGCCAGTACCCCGGCAGGGGGGAGCACCGGGGAGCTGTTTTTT.

J is TRBJ1-1 and V is TRBV5-8, with a weak D call TRBD1 (5 bases). The V and J ends lost 1 base and 1 base respectively, with 8 bases between them. The CDR3 consists of 14 residues. Looked up from germline, CDR1 is SGHTS and CDR2 is YDEGEE. CDR3 nucleotide sequence: TGTGCCAGCAGCTTGCGGGGGTGGAACACTGAAGCTTTCTTT. Translating gives CASSLRGWNTEAFF.

The rearrangement uses TRBV6-5 and TRBJ1-3; 8 nucleotides line up with TRBD1. The trim removed 5 bases at V and 3 bases at J, leaving 3 bases unmatched. There are 14 residues in the CDR3. Germline V gives CDR1 MNHEY, CDR2 SVGAGI. DNA of the CDR3: TGTGCCAGCAGTATACAGGGGGGTGGAAACACCATATATTTT. Translation gives CASSIQGGGNTIYF.

This clone showed up just a few times. For the CDR3, the DNA is TGCGCCAGCAGCTTGGATATATCGGTATCTACACCCCTCCACTTT. Its protein product is CASSLDISVSTPLHF. The chain uses TRBV5-1 and TRBJ1-6, with unresolved D. Germline lookup yields CDR1 SGHRS and CDR2 YFSETQ. The CDR3 extends over 15 amino acids. V was shortened by 0 bases and J by 11 bases, with 15 bases between the two germline ends.

The chain carries TRBV11-2 and TRBJ1-1; D gene unclear. The CDR3 is 13 residues long. V lost 5 bases and J 4 bases, leaving 11 bases between the germline ends. The germline gives CDR1 SGHAT, CDR2 FQNNGV. The DNA of the CDR3 is TGTGCCAGCAGCCAAAATGGCGGCACTGAAGCTTTCTTT. It specifies CASSQNGGTEAFF.

This clone has just one count. The chain is built from TRBV28 and TRBJ1-2; D is uncertain. CDR1 MDHEN and CDR2 SYDVKM come from the germline V gene. The CDR3 covers 13 residues. V dropped 5 bases and J dropped 0 bases, with 7 bases sitting between them. CDR3 region: CASSQTPNYGYTF. CDR3 coding DNA: TGTGCCAGCAGTCAGACACCTAACTATGGCTACACCTTC.

V is TRBV28 and J is TRBJ1-1; D may be TRBD1 (6 bases). The germline gives CDR1 MDHEN, CDR2 SYDVKM. With 6 bases removed from V and 6 bases from J, the gap between germline ends came to 17 bases. The CDR3 has 14 amino acids. In DNA form, the CDR3 reads TGTGCCAGCAGAGTTGGGACGGGGGGCGCTGAAGCTTTCTTT. Its translation is CASRVGTGGAEAFF.

The chain links TRBV11-2 to TRBJ2-2; 7 nucleotides align to TRBD1. V was clipped by 5 bases and J by 3 bases; unmatched bases: 9. CDR1 and CDR2 from the germline V gene are SGHAT and FQNNGV. CDR3 length: 16 amino acids. This chain's CDR3 is CASSPGGGWDTGELFF. CDR3 in DNA: TGTGCCAGCAGCCCAGGGGGTGGGTGGGACACCGGGGAGCTGTTTTTT.

This chain uses TRBV3-1 (or the pseudogene TRBV3-2) with TRBJ1-2, with no clear D. Trimming removed 4 bases at V and 8 bases at J, with 14 bases between. The CDR3 totals 13 residues. Germline V gene data show CDR1 as LGHDT and CDR2 as YNNKEL (reference sequence). CDR3: CASSPPGLEGYTF. Here the CDR3 DNA reads TGTGCCAGCAGCCCACCTGGTTTAGAAGGCTACACCTTC.